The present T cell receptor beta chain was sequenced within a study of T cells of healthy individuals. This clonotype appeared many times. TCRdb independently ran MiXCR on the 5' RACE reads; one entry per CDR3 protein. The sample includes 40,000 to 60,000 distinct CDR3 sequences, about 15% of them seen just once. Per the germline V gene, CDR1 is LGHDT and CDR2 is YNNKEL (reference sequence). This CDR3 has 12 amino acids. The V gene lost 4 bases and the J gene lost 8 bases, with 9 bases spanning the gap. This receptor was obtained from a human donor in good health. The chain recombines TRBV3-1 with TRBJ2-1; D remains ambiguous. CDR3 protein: CASSLDPDEQFF. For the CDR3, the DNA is TGTGCCAGCAGCCTAGATCCAGATGAGCAGTTCTTC.